This TCR beta chain was obtained from a study of T cell changes during pregnancy in multiple sclerosis. The method was immunoSEQ multiplex PCR; TCRdb's version includes in-frame clones alone and lacks a portion of them. Of 55,000 to 80,000 clones listed, under 95% are singletons. CDR3 length equals 13 residues. J was trimmed by 6 bases and V by 8 bases; bases with no gene match: 4. The germline gives CDR1 MDHEN, CDR2 SYDVKM. The chain couples TRBV28 to TRBJ2-1, with 10 bases lining up with TRBD1. Sequencing was performed on CD8+ T cells from peripheral blood mononuclear cells, taken in the second trimester of pregnancy. This sequence was found in a female donor with multiple sclerosis, enrolled in a pregnancy study. The CDR3 DNA sequence: TGTGCCAGCCGGGACAGGGGAGTCAATGAGCAGTTCTTC. Its protein product is CASRDRGVNEQFF.